These 2 T cell receptor beta chains originate from one sample sequenced in a study of cytomegalovirus exposure and HLA in healthy donors. It was with 60 Vbeta and 13 Jbeta primers that the PCR ran. Here immunoSEQ multiplex PCR was the method, and the copy in TCRdb shows in-frame clones only, minus some. The sample has roughly 80,000 clones, around 80% seen once; the top ten hold about 1.1%. Sequencing was carried out using PBMCs. Every receptor here comes from a male donor in good health and CMV-seronegative.

This clone was recorded a few times. This chain uses TRBV5-1 with TRBJ2-7; no reliable D call. CDR3 length equals 14 residues. Trimming left V 1 base short and J 5 bases short, with 13 bases between. The V gene's germline CDR1 is SGHRS and CDR2 YFSETQ. CDR3 protein: CASSLPDLQDEQYF. The CDR3, as DNA: TGCGCCAGCAGCTTGCCAGACCTTCAGGACGAGCAGTACTTC.

The chain employs TRBV5-1 and TRBJ1-4, with TRBD1 matching over 9 bases. Germline V gene sequence: CDR1 SGHRS, CDR2 YFSETQ. Trimming took 4 bases from V and 5 from J; bases not matched to a gene: 3. The CDR3 is 14 residues long. The DNA for the CDR3 is TGCGCCAGCAGCCAGGGACAGGGCAATGAAAAACTGTTTTTT. Its protein product is CASSQGQGNEKLFF.